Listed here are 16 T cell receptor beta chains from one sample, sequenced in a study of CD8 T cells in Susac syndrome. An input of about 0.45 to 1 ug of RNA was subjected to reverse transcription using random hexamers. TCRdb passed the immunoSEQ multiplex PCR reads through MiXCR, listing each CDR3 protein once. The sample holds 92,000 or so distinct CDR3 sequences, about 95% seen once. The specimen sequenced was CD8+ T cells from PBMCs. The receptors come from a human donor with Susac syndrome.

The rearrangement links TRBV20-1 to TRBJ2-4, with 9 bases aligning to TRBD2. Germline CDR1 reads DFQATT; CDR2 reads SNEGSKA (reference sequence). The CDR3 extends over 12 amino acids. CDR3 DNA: TGCAGCGGGCGGGGGGGAGTGAACATTCAGTACTTC. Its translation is CSGRGGVNIQYF.

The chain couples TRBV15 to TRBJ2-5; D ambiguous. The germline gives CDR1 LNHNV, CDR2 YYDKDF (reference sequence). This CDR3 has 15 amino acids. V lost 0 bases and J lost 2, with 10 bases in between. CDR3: CATSREAQSQETQYF. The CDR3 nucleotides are TGTGCCACCAGCAGAGAGGCGCAGTCACAAGAGACCCAGTACTTC. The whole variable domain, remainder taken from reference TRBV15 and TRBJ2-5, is DAMVIQNPRYQVTQFGKPVTLSCSQTLNHNVMYWYQQKSSQAPKLLFHYYDKDFNNEADTPDNFQSRRPNTSFCFLDIRSPGLGDTAMYLCATSREAQSQETQYFGPGTRLLVL.

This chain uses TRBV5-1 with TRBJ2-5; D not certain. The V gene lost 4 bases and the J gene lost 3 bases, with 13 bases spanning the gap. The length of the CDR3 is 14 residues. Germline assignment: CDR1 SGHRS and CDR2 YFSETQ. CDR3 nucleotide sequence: TGCGCCAGCAGCGCCGGGCCTTCTGAAGAGACCCAGTACTTC. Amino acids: CASSAGPSEETQYF. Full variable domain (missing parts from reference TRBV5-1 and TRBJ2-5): KAGVTQTPRYLIKTRGQQVTLSCSPISGHRSVSWYQQTPGQGLQFLFEYFSETQRNKGNFPGRFSGRQFSNSRSEMNVSTLELGDSALYLCASSAGPSEETQYFGPGTRLLVL.

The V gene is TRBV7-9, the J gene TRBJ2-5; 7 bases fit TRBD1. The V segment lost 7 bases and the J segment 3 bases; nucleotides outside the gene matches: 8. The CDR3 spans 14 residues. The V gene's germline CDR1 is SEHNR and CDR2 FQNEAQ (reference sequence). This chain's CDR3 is CASNTGVKEETQYF. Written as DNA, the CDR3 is TGTGCCAGCAATACAGGGGTGAAGGAAGAGACCCAGTACTTC.

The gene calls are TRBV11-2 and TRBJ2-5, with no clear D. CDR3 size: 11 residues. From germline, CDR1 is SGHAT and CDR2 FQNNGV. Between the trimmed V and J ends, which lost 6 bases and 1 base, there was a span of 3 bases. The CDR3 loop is CASRGQETQYF. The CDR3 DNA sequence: TGTGCCAGCAGAGGCCAAGAGACCCAGTACTTC.

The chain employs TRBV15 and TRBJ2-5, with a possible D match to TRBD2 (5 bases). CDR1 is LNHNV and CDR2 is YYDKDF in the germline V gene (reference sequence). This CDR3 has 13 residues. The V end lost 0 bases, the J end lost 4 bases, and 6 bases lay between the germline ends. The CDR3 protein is CATSRDEGETQYF. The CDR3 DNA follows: TGTGCCACCAGCAGAGATGAGGGAGAGACCCAGTACTTC.

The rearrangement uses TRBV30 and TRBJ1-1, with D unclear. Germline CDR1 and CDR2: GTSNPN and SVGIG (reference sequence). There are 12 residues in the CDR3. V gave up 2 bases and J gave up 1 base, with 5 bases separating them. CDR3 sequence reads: CAWSRTNTEAFF. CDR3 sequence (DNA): TGTGCCTGGAGTAGGACGAACACTGAAGCTTTCTTT.

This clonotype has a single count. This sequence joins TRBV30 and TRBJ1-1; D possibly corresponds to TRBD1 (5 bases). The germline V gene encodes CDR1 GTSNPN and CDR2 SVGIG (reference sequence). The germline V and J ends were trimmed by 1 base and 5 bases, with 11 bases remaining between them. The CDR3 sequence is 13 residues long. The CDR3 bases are TGTGCCTGGAGTGGACTGCCAGGGACTGAAGCTTTCTTT. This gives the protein CAWSGLPGTEAFF.

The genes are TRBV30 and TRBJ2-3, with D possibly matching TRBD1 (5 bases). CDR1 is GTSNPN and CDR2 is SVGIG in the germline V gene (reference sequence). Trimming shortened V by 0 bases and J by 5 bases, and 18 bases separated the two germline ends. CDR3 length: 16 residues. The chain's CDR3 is CAWSVPDSKIRDTQYF. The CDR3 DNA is TGTGCCTGGAGTGTACCAGACAGTAAGATAAGAGATACGCAGTATTTT.

In DNA form, the CDR3 reads TGCAGTGCTAGTGAGGATGCAACTAATGAAAAACTGTTTTTT. Translation: CSASEDATNEKLFF. The chain employs TRBV20-1 and TRBJ1-4; D gene unclear. V was clipped by 3 bases and J by 0 bases, with 8 bases between them. Germline V CDR1 and CDR2: DFQATT, SNEGSKA (reference sequence). The CDR3 spans 14 residues.

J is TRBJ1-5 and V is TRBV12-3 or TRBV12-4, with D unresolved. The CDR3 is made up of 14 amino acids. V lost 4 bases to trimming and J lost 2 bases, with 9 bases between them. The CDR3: CASSSPAGNQPQHF. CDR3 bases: TGTGCCAGCAGTTCCCCCGCCGGCAATCAGCCCCAGCATTTT.

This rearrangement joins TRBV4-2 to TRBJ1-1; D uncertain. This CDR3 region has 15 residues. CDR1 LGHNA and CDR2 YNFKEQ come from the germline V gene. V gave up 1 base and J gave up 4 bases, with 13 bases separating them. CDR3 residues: CASSQGGPTGTEAFF. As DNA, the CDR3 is TGTGCCAGCAGCCAAGGTGGCCCGACGGGCACTGAAGCTTTCTTT.

The CDR3 here is CASSPSGEDGYTF. DNA of the CDR3: TGTGCCAGCAGCCCCTCGGGGGAGGATGGCTACACCTTC. This chain links TRBV5-6 with TRBJ1-2, with D possibly TRBD1 on 5 matching bases. V dropped 4 bases and J dropped 6 bases, with 13 bases sitting between them. In germline, CDR1 is SGHDT, CDR2 YYEEEE. The CDR3 totals 13 residues.

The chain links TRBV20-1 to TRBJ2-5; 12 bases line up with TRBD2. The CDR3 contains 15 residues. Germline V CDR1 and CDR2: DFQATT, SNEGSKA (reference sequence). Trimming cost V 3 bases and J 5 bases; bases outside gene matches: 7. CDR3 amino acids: CSASLASGGEETQYF. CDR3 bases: TGCAGTGCTAGTTTGGCTAGCGGGGGGGAGGAGACCCAGTACTTC.

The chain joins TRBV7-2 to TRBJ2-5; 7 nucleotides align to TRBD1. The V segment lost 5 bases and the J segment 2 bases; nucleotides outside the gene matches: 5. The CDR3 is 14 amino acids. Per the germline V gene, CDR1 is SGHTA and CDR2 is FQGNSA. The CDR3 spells CASSRSGQQETQYF. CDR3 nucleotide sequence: TGTGCCAGCAGCCGGTCGGGACAGCAAGAGACCCAGTACTTC. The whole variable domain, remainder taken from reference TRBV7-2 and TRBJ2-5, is GAGVSQSPSNKVTEKGKDVELRCDPISGHTALYWYRQSLGQGLEFLIYFQGNSAPDKSGLPSDRFSAERTGGSVSTLTIQRTQQEDSAVYLCASSRSGQQETQYFGPGTRLLVL.

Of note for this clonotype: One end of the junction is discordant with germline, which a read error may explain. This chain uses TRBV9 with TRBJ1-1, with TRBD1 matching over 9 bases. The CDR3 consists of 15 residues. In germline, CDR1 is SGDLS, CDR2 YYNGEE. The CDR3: CASSGDRGANTEAFF. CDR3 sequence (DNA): TGTGCCAGCAGCGGCGACAGGGGGGCGAACACTGAAGCCTTCTTT. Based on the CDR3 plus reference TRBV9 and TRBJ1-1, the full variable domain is DSGVTQTPKHLITATGQRVTLRCSPRSGDLSVYWYQQSLDQGLQFLIQYYNGEERAKGNILERFSAQQFPDLHSELNLSSLELGDSALYFCASSGDRGANTEAFFGQGTRLTVV.